This passage covers 15 T cell receptor beta chains from one sample sequenced in a study of T cells in localized non-small cell lung cancer. Repertoires were generated with immunoSEQ multiplex PCR, while TCRdb's copy carries only in-frame clones and drops some. The table shows tens of thousands of clones, with 85% to 90% occurring only once. Source: peripheral blood, taken before any cancer treatment. The receptor source for this set is a woman aged 40-69 years with stage I lung adenocarcinoma.

The chain links TRBV11-2 to TRBJ2-1, with D maybe TRBD1 (6 bases). The germline CDR1 and CDR2 sequences are SGHAT and FQNNGV. This CDR3 comprises 16 residues. Trimming stripped 3 bases from V and 2 bases from J, with 14 bases between. The CDR3 DNA sequence: TGTGCCAGCAGCTTGGTCGACAGGCTCACCTACAATGAGCAGTTCTTC. Translated: CASSLVDRLTYNEQFF.

Only one count was recorded for this clone. The chain uses TRBV6-6 and TRBJ1-3, with TRBD1 matching 8 bases. The germline V gene has CDR1 MNHNY and CDR2 SVGAGI (reference sequence). The CDR3 spans 15 residues. The V and J ends lost 6 bases and 0 bases, in that order; junction bases with no gene match: 4. The CDR3 coding sequence is TGTGCCAGCAGGAGAACAGGGGGCTCTGGAAACACCATATATTTT. Amino acid sequence: CASRRTGGSGNTIYF.

This clone was found a few times. This rearrangement joins TRBV19 to TRBJ1-2; D is ambiguous. Trimming removed 10 bases from V and 0 bases from J, with 12 bases in between. This CDR3 region has 13 residues. Germline values: CDR1 LNHDA, CDR2 SQIVND (reference sequence). In DNA, the CDR3 is TGTGCCACCTGGACGGGAGCTAACTATGGCTACACCTTC. Encoded protein: CATWTGANYGYTF.

The chain uses TRBV7-2 and TRBJ2-3, with 8 bases matching TRBD1. The CDR3 is 14 residues long. The germline V gene has CDR1 SGHTA and CDR2 FQGNSA. The J segment lost 6 bases and the V segment lost 4 bases, leaving 6 bases of the junction unmatched. The DNA of the CDR3 is TGTGCCAGCAGCTGGGACAGGACAGCGGATACGCAGTATTTT. Protein: CASSWDRTADTQYF.

This chain links TRBV5-4 with TRBJ2-7; tentatively, D is TRBD1 (6 bases). CDR1 and CDR2 (germline): SGHNT, YYREEE (reference sequence). The germline V and J ends were trimmed by 1 base and 2 bases, with 7 bases remaining between them. This CDR3 comprises 13 residues. The CDR3 DNA reads as TGTGCCAGCAGCTTGCAGGGGACCTACGAGCAGTACTTC. Protein product: CASSLQGTYEQYF. The full variable domain, rest sourced from reference TRBV5-4 and TRBJ2-7, is ETGVTQSPTHLIKTRGQQVTLRCSSQSGHNTVSWYQQALGQGPQFIFQYYREEENGRGNFPPRFSGLQFPNYSSELNVNALELDDSALYLCASSLQGTYEQYFGPGTRLTVT.

The V gene is TRBV7-2, the J gene TRBJ1-1, with D maybe TRBD1 (5 bases). V was trimmed by 5 bases and J by 1 base, leaving 8 bases between them. CDR1 SGHTA and CDR2 FQGNSA come from the germline V gene. This CDR3 region has 13 residues. The CDR3 spells CASSDSWNTEAFF. In nucleotides, the CDR3 is TGTGCCAGCAGCGACAGCTGGAACACTGAAGCTTTCTTT.

The gene calls are TRBV4-3 and TRBJ2-3; possible D gene TRBD1, 6 bases. The germline V gene encodes CDR1 LGHNA and CDR2 YSLEER. This CDR3 has 15 amino acids. The V and J ends lost 0 bases and 4 bases respectively, with 11 bases between them. CDR3 in amino acids: CASSQDKQGADTQYF. DNA of the CDR3: TGCGCCAGCAGCCAAGATAAACAGGGAGCAGATACGCAGTATTTT.

The chain has TRBV5-1 and TRBJ1-4; 7 nucleotides line up with TRBD1. V dropped 1 base and J dropped 4; count of bases not matched to a gene: 1. This CDR3 is 14 amino acids long. Germline V gene data show CDR1 as SGHRS and CDR2 as YFSETQ. In nucleotides, the CDR3 is TGCGCCAGCAGCTTGACAGGGGTTAATGAAAAACTGTTTTTT. It is translated as CASSLTGVNEKLFF. The complete variable domain, with remaining parts taken from reference TRBV5-1 and TRBJ1-4, reads KAGVTQTPRYLIKTRGQQVTLSCSPISGHRSVSWYQQTPGQGLQFLFEYFSETQRNKGNFPGRFSGRQFSNSRSEMNVSTLELGDSALYLCASSLTGVNEKLFFGSGTQLSVL.

This chain links TRBV19 with TRBJ2-1, with 7 bases lining up with TRBD2. This CDR3 has 12 residues. Germline CDR1 is LNHDA and CDR2 is SQIVND (reference sequence). V trimming: 5 bases; J trimming: 12 bases; junction bases outside the gene matches: 7. CDR3 sequence reads: CASSLIGGWQFF. CDR3 DNA sequence: TGTGCCAGTAGTCTAATCGGGGGGTGGCAGTTCTTC.

This clone was counted a single time. This chain links TRBV18 with TRBJ2-4, with 10 nucleotides matching TRBD2. Germline V gene lookup returns CDR1 KGHSH and CDR2 LQKENI. The CDR3 is 16 residues long. V lost 6 bases, J lost 3 bases, and 8 bases stayed unmatched. CDR3 sequence reads: CASSLTSGMFKNIQYF. CDR3 DNA sequence: TGTGCCAGCTCCCTAACTAGCGGGATGTTCAAAAACATTCAGTACTTC.

V and J are TRBV2 and TRBJ2-2; D is undetermined. The CDR3 runs 14 residues. The ends were cut back, 11 bases at V and 2 bases at J, with 15 bases in the middle. CDR1 and CDR2 from the germline V gene are SNHLY and FYNNEI. CDR3 DNA sequence: TGTGCCTGCGATGTCCAGGCAAACACCGGGGAGCTGTTTTTT. It specifies CACDVQANTGELFF. The full variable domain, rest sourced from reference TRBV2 and TRBJ2-2, is EPEVTQTPSHQVTQMGQEVILRCVPISNHLYFYWYRQILGQKVEFLVSFYNNEISEKSEIFDDQFSVERPDGSNFTLKIRSTKLEDSAMYFCACDVQANTGELFFGEGSRLTVL.

The gene calls are TRBV5-6 and TRBJ1-4; D uncertain. Deletions cut 6 bases from V and 6 bases from J, with 9 bases between. The V gene's germline CDR1 is SGHDT and CDR2 YYEEEE. This CDR3 has 12 amino acids. In DNA form, the CDR3 reads TGTGCCAGCACCGAGAGGGATGAAAAACTGTTTTTT. It is translated as CASTERDEKLFF.

The chain has TRBV9 and TRBJ2-7; D is unresolved. From germline, CDR1 is SGDLS and CDR2 YYNGEE. The CDR3 has 14 amino acids. The germline V and J ends were trimmed by 4 bases and 0 bases, with 11 bases remaining between them. CDR3 sequence: CASSSIPVSYEQYF. CDR3 nucleotide sequence: TGTGCCAGCAGCTCCATACCGGTCTCCTACGAGCAGTACTTC.

The count of this clone is one. This chain joins TRBV7-3 and TRBJ2-3; the D gene is possibly TRBD1 (5 bases). In germline, CDR1 is SGHTA, CDR2 FQGTGA. Trimming shortened V by 6 bases and J by 2 bases, and 9 bases separated the two germline ends. CDR3 length equals 13 residues. The CDR3 sequence is CASRQEITDTQYF. CDR3 coding DNA: TGTGCCAGCAGACAGGAAATCACAGATACGCAGTATTTT.

The rearrangement uses TRBV5-4 and TRBJ1-4; D unresolved. This CDR3 has 14 amino acids. In germline, CDR1 is SGHNT, CDR2 YYREEE (reference sequence). With 5 bases removed from V and 0 bases from J, the gap between germline ends came to 8 bases. The CDR3, as DNA: TGTGCCAGCAGGAGGGAGGCAACTAATGAAAAACTGTTTTTT. Translated: CASRREATNEKLFF.